These 8 T cell receptor beta chains share one sample of origin, sequenced in a study of T cell repertoires in cytomegalovirus infection. The antigens for these receptors are not known. TCRdb redid the calling of the reads with MiXCR, one entry per CDR3 protein. Of 400,000 to 600,000 distinct CDR3 sequences listed, more than 40% are singletons. The sample was cultured PBMCs, taken from culture after CMV antigen stimulation. These receptors were taken from a human donor in good health (CMV status not recorded). Some clones in this sample may be carry-over from other donors' samples.

This clonotype was seen a handful of times. The V gene is TRBV7-9, the J gene TRBJ1-4; weak D call: TRBD1 (6 bases). V was clipped by 5 bases and J by 5 bases, with 21 bases between them. This CDR3 comprises 17 residues. CDR1 is SEHNR and CDR2 is FQNEAQ in the germline V gene (reference sequence). This chain's CDR3 is CASSRTGGFQINEKLFF. The CDR3 nucleotides are TGTGCCAGCAGCCGCACCGGGGGCTTTCAAATCAATGAAAAACTGTTTTTT.

This chain connects TRBV6-6 to TRBJ2-6; a weak D match, TRBD1 (6 bases). This CDR3 spans 16 amino acids. Germline CDR1 is MNHNY and CDR2 is SVGAGI (reference sequence). Trimming left V 6 bases short and J 0 bases short, with 12 bases between. CDR3 sequence reads: CASRPQGTSGANVLTF. In DNA, the CDR3 is TGTGCCAGCAGACCACAGGGCACCTCTGGGGCCAACGTCCTGACTTTC.

This CDR3 is CASRRRTENTEAFF. The CDR3 DNA sequence: TGTGCCAGCAGACGAAGGACGGAGAACACTGAAGCTTTCTTT. The chain joins TRBV6-5 to TRBJ1-1, with D uncertain. CDR1 MNHEY and CDR2 SVGAGI come from the germline V gene. V lost 6 bases and J 1 base, leaving 12 bases between the germline ends. The CDR3 sequence is 14 residues long.

V usage is TRBV6-1 and J usage is TRBJ2-1; 8 bases are a match to TRBD1. The junction had 9 bases not matched to a gene; V was cut back by 3 bases and J by 8 bases. Per germline, CDR1 MNHNS and CDR2 SASEGT. This CDR3 region has 15 residues. CDR3 residues: CASSDDRGLFDEQFF. CDR3 sequence (DNA): TGTGCCAGCAGTGACGACAGGGGATTATTCGATGAGCAGTTCTTC.

The rearrangement uses TRBV7-8 and TRBJ2-1, with D unresolved. The ends were cut back, 4 bases at V and 9 bases at J, with 13 bases in the middle. CDR1 SGHVS and CDR2 FQNEAQ come from the germline V gene. CDR3 length: 13 residues. CDR3 region: CASSSEGLTEQFF. CDR3 DNA: TGTGCCAGCAGCTCCGAAGGGTTGACTGAGCAGTTCTTC. Full variable domain (rest looked up from reference TRBV7-8 and TRBJ2-1): GAGVSQSPRYKVAKRGQDVALRCDPISGHVSLFWYQQALGQGPEFLTYFQNEAQLDKSGLPSDRFFAERPEGSVSTLKIQRTQQEDSAVYLCASSSEGLTEQFFGPGTRLTVL.

The V call is TRBV12-3 or TRBV12-4, the J call TRBJ2-1; no definite D call. This CDR3 is built from 15 residues. Trimming pared 6 bases from V and 6 bases from J, leaving 18 bases between. DNA for the CDR3: TGTGCCAGCAGCCAATACCGCTCCCCGGGCAATGAGCAGTTCTTC. The encoded protein is CASSQYRSPGNEQFF.

There are many counts of this clonotype. The chain combines TRBV7-2 with TRBJ2-1; D unclear. V lost 5 bases, J lost 3 bases, and 8 bases lay in between. Germline CDR1 is SGHTA and CDR2 is FQGNSA. This CDR3 is built from 13 residues. The CDR3 DNA reads TGTGCCAGCAGCCCAGGATTCTACAATGAGCAGTTCTTC. Amino acid sequence: CASSPGFYNEQFF.

This clonotype was picked up a small number of times. The V call is TRBV28, the J call TRBJ2-7; 7 positions match TRBD1. Looked up from germline, CDR1 is MDHEN and CDR2 is SYDVKM. The CDR3 has 17 residues. Losses at the gene ends were 5 bases for V and 2 bases for J; bases not matched to a gene: 15. Here the CDR3 reads CASSQLTGWLSAYEQYF. In nucleotides, the CDR3 is TGTGCCAGCAGTCAATTGACAGGGTGGCTTTCTGCCTACGAGCAGTACTTC.